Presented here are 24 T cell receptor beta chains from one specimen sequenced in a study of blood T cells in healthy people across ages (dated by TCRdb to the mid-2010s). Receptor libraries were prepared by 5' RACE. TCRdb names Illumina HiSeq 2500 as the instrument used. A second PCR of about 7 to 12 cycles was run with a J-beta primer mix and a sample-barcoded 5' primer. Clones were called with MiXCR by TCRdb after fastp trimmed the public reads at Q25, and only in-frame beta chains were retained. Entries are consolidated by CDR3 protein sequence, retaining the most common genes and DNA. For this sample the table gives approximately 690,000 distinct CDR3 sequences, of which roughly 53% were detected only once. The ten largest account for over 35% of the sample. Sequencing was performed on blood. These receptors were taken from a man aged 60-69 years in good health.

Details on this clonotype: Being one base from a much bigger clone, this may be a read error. The CDR3 is CASSNGQRQTAFF. CDR3 in DNA: TGTGCCAGCAGTAACGGACAGAGGCAAACAGCTTTCTTT. The chain combines TRBV28 with TRBJ1-1; TRBD1 is a possible D gene (6 bases). CDR1 and CDR2 from the germline V gene are MDHEN and SYDVKM. V was clipped by 5 bases and J by 10 bases, with 17 bases between them. This CDR3 is built from 13 residues.

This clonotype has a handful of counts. The CDR3 sequence: CSVAQQETQYF. Here the CDR3 DNA reads TGCAGCGTTGCCCAACAAGAGACCCAGTACTTC. V gene TRBV29-1 combines with J gene TRBJ2-5; D gene uncertain. Germline CDR1 reads SQVTM; CDR2 reads ANQGSEA. Trimming shortened V by 4 bases and J by 2 bases, and 5 bases separated the two germline ends. The length of the CDR3 is 11 residues.

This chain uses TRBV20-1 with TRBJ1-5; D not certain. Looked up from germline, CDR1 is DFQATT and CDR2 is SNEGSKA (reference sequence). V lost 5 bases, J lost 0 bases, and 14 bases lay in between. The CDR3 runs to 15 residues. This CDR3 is CSASPARGSNQPQHF. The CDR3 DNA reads TGCAGTGCTTCCCCGGCGCGGGGTAGCAATCAGCCCCAGCATTTT.

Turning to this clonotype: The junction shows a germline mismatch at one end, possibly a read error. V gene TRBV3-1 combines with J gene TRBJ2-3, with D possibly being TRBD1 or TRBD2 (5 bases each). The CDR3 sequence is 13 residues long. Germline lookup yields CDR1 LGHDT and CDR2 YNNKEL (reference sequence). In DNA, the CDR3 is TGTGCCAACAGCCAAGTGGGGGCAGATACGCAGTATTTT. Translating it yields CANSQVGADTQYF.

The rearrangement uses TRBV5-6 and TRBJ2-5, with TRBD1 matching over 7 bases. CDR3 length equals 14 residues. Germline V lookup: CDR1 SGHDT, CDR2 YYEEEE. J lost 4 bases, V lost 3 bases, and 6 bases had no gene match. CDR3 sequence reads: CASSSRQGRETQYF. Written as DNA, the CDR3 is TGTGCCAGCAGCTCGAGACAGGGACGAGAGACCCAGTACTTC.

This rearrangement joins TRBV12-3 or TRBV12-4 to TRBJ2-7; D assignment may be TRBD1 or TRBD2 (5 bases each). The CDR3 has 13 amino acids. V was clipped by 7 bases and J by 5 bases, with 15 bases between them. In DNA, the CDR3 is TGTGCCAGCACCTTTGAGGGGCTCCACGAGCAGTACTTC. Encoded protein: CASTFEGLHEQYF.

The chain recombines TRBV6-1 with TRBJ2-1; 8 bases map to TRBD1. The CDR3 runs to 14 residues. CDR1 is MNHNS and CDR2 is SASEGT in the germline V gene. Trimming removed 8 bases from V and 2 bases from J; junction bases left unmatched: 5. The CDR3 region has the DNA TGTGCCAGCGAGTCGGGACAGGCCTACAATGAGCAGTTCTTC. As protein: CASESGQAYNEQFF.

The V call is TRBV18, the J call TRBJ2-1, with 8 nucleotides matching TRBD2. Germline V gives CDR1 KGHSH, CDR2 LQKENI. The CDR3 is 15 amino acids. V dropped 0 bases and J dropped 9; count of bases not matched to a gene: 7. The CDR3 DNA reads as TGTGCCAGCTCACCACCGACGGGGGGGCGGGGTGAGCAGTTCTTC. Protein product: CASSPPTGGRGEQFF.

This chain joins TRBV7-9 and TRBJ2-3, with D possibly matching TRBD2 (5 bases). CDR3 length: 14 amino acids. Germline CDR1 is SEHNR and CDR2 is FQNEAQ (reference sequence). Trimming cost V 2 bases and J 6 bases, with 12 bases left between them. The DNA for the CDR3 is TGTGCCAGCAGCTTACTAGCTAGCAGGGATACGCAGTATTTT. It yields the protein CASSLLASRDTQYF.

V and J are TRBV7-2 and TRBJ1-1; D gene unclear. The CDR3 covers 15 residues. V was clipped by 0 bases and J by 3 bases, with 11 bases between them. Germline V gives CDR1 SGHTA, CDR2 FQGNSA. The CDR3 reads CASSLARPSDTEAFF. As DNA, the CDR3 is TGTGCCAGCAGCTTAGCGAGACCTTCCGACACTGAAGCTTTCTTT.

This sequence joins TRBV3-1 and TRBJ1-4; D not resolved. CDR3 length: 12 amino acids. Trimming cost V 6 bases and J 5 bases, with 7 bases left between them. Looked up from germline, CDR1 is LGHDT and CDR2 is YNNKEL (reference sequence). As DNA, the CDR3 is TGTGCCAGCAGGTGGAGGAATGAAAAACTGTTTTTT. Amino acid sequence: CASRWRNEKLFF.

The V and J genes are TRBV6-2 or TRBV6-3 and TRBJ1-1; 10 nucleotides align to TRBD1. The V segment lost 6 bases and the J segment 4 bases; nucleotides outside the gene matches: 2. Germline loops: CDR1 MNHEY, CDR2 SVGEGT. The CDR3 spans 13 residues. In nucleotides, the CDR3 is TGTGCCAGCAGGGGACAGGGGCCCACTGAAGCTTTCTTT. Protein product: CASRGQGPTEAFF.

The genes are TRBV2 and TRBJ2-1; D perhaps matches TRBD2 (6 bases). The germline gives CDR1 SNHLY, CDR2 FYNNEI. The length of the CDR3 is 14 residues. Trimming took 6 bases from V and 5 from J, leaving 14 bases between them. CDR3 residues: CASRTSFQNNEQFF. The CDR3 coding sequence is TGTGCCAGCAGAACTAGCTTCCAGAACAATGAGCAGTTCTTC.

The CDR3 sequence is CSARDWPRGELFF. CDR3 nucleotide sequence: TGCAGTGCTAGAGATTGGCCCCGCGGGGAGCTGTTTTTT. The rearrangement uses TRBV20-1 and TRBJ2-2; no clear D. Germline lookup yields CDR1 DFQATT and CDR2 SNEGSKA (reference sequence). This CDR3 region has 13 residues. Trimming pared 0 bases from V and 7 bases from J, leaving 9 bases between.

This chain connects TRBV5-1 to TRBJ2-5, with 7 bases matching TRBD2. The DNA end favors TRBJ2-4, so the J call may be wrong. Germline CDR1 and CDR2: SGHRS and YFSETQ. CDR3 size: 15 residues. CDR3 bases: TGCGCCAGCAGCGTCGGGGGGAGCTCTGAAAACATTCAGTACTTC. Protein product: CASSVGGSSENIQYF.

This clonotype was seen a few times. The CDR3 region is CSGGVGTEAFF. In DNA form, the CDR3 reads TGCAGCGGTGGGGTGGGAACTGAAGCTTTCTTT. This sequence joins TRBV29-1 and TRBJ1-1; D not resolved. This CDR3 contains 11 residues. Germline CDR1 reads SQVTM; CDR2 reads ANQGSEA. Trimming removed 7 bases at V and 5 bases at J, with 11 bases between.

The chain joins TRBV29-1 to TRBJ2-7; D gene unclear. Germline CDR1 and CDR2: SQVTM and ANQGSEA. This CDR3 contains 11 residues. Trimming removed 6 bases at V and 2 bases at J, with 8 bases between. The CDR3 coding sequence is TGCAGCGTCCGGTCTCCCTACGAGCAGTACTTC. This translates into CSVRSPYEQYF.

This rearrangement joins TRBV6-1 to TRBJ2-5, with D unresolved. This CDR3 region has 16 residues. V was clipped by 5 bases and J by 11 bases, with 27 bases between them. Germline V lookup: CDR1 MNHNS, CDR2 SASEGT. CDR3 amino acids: CASSLRAPRSFDEQYF. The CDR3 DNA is TGTGCCAGCAGTCTTCGGGCCCCGCGGAGTTTCGATGAGCAGTACTTC.

The CDR3 DNA is TGTGCCAGCAGCTGGGTAAGCTCCTACGAGCAGTACTTC. Its protein is CASSWVSSYEQYF. The rearrangement links TRBV3-1 to TRBJ2-7; D call uncertain. V was cut by 5 bases and J by 0 bases, with 8 bases left in between. Germline V gene sequence: CDR1 LGHDT, CDR2 YNNKEL (reference sequence). CDR3 size: 13 residues.

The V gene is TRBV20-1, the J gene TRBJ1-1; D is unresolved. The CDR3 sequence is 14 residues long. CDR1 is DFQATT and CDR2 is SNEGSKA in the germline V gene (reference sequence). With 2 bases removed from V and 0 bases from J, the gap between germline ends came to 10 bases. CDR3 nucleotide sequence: TGCAGTGCTAGACAAGGCTCCATGAACACTGAAGCTTTCTTT. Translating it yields CSARQGSMNTEAFF.

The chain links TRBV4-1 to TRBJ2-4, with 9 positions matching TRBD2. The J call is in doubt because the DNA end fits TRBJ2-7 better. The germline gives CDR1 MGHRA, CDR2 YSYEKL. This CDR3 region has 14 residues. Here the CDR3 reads CASSQEGTSPEQYF. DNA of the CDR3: TGCGCCAGCAGCCAAGAAGGGACTAGCCCCGAGCAGTACTTC.

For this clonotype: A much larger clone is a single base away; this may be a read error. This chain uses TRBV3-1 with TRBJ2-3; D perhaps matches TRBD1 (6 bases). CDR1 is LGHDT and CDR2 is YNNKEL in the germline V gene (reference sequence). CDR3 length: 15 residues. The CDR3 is CASNQEHRVTDTQYF. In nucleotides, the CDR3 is TGTGCCAGCAACCAAGAGCACAGGGTCACAGATACGCAGTATTTT.

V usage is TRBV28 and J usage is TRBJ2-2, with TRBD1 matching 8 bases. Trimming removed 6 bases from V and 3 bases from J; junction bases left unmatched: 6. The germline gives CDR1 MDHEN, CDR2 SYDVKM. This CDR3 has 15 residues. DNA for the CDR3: TGTGCCAGCAGACAGGGGGGCGACGACACCGGGGAGCTGTTTTTT. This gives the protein CASRQGGDDTGELFF.

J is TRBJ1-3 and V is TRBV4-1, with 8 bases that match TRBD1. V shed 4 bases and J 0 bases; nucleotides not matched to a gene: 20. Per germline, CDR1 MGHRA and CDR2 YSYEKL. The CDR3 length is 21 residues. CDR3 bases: TGCGCCAGCAGCCTACAGGGGGTCCCCGGGACAGGCCTACTCTCTGGAAACACCATATATTTT. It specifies CASSLQGVPGTGLLSGNTIYF.